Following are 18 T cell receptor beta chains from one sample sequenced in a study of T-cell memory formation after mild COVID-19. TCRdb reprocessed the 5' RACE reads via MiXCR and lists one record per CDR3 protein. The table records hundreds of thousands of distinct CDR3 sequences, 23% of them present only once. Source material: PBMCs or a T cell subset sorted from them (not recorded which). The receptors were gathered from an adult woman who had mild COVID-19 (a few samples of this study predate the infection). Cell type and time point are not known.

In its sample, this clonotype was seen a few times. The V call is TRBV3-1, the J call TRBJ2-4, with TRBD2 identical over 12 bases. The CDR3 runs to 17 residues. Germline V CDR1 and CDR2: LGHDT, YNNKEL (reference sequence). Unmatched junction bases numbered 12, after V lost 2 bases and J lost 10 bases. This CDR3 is CASSQNLGTSGYFIQYF. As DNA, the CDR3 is TGTGCCAGCAGCCAAAATCTCGGGACTAGCGGGTATTTTATTCAGTACTTC.

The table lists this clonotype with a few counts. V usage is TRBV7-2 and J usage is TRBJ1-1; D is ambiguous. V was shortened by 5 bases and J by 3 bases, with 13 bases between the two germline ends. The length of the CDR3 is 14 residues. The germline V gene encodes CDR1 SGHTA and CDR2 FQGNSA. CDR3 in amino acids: CASSPLPGHTEAFF. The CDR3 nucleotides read TGTGCCAGCAGCCCTCTTCCAGGCCACACTGAAGCTTTCTTT.

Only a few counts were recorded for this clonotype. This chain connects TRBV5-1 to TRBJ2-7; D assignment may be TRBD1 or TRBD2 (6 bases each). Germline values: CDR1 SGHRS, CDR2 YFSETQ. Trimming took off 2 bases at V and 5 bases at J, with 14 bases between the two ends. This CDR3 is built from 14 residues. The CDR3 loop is CASSFGTGADEQYF. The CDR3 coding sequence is TGCGCCAGCAGCTTCGGGACGGGGGCAGACGAGCAGTACTTC.

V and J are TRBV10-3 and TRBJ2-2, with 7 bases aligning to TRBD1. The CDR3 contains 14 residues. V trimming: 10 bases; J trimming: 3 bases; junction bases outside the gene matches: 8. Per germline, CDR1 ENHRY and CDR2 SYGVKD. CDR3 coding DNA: TGTGCCACAAACCCCGGGACAGACACCGGGGAGCTGTTTTTT. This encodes CATNPGTDTGELFF.

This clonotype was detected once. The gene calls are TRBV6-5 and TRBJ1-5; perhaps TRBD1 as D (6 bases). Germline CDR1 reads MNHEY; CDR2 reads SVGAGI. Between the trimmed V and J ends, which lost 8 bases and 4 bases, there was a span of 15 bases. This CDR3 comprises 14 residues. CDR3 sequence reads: CASRQGMGNQPQHF. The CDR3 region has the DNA TGTGCCAGCCGGCAGGGGATGGGTAATCAGCCCCAGCATTTT.

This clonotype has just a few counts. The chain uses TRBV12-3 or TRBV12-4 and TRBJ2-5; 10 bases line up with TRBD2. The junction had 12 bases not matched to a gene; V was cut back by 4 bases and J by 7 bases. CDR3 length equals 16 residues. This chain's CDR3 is CASSSRLAGAPGTQYF. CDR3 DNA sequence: TGTGCCAGCAGTTCGCGGCTAGCGGGGGCCCCGGGGACCCAGTACTTC.

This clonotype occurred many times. Here the CDR3 reads CASSEAGLAANEQFF. CDR3 nucleotides: TGTGCCAGCAGTGAAGCAGGACTAGCGGCTAATGAGCAGTTCTTC. This chain uses TRBV2 with TRBJ2-1; 10 bases are a match to TRBD2. The CDR3 is made up of 15 amino acids. CDR1 and CDR2 (germline): SNHLY, FYNNEI. The ends lost 0 bases at V and 7 bases at J; junction bases unmatched: 3.

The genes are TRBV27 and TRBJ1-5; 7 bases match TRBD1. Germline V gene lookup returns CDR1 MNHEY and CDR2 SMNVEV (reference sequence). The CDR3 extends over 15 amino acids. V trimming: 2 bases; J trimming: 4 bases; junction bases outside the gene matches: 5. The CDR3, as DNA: TGTGCCAGCAGTTTAACAGGGGATCTTAATCAGCCCCAGCATTTT. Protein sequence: CASSLTGDLNQPQHF.

The CDR3 loop reads CASSLAQSYTEAFF. For the CDR3, the DNA is TGCGCCAGCAGCTTGGCCCAATCCTACACTGAAGCTTTCTTT. The V and J genes are TRBV5-1 and TRBJ1-1; D gene ambiguous. V lost 0 bases and J lost 3, with 9 bases in between. Germline V CDR1 and CDR2: SGHRS, YFSETQ. The CDR3 contains 14 residues.

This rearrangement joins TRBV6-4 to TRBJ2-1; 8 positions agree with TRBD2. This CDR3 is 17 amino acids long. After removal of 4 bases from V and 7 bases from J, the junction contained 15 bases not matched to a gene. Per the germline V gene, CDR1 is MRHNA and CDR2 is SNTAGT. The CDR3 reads CASSAREGRGGRNEQFF. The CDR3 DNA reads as TGTGCCAGCAGTGCCCGGGAGGGGAGGGGGGGCAGGAATGAGCAGTTCTTC.

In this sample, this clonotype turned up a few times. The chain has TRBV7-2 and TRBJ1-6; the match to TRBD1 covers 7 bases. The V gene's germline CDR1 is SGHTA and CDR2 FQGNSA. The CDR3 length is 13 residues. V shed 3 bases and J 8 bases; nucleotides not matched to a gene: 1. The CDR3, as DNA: TGTGCCAGCAGCTTTGACAGGGATTCACCCCTCCACTTT. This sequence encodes CASSFDRDSPLHF.

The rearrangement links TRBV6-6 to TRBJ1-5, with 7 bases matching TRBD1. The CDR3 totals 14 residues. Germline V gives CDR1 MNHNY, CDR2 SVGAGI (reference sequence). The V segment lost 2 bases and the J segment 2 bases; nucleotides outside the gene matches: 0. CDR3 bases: TGTGCCAGCAGTTACGGACAGGGCAATCAGCCCCAGCATTTT. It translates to CASSYGQGNQPQHF.

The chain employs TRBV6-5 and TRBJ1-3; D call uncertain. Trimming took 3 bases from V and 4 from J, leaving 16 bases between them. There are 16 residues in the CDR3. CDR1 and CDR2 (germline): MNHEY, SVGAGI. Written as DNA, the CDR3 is TGTGCCAGCAGTTATTCCCGGCCTGACTGGGGAAACACCATATATTTT. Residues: CASSYSRPDWGNTIYF.

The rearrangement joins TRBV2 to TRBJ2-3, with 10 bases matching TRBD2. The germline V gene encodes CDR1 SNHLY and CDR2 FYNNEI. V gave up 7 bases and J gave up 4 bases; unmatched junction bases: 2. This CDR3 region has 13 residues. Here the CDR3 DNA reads TGTGCCAGCACTAGCGGGAGCTCAGATACGCAGTATTTT. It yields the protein CASTSGSSDTQYF.

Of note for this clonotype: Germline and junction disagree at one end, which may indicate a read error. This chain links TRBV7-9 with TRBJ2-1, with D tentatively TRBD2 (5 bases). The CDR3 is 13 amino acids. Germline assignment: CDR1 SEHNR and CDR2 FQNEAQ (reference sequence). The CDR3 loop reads CDSSLLAVRAEFF. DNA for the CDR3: TGTGACAGCAGCTTACTTGCTGTGCGAGCGGAGTTCTTC. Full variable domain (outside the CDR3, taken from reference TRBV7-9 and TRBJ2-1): DTGVSQNPRHKITKRGQNVTFRCDPISEHNRLYWYRQTLGQGPEFLTYFQNEAQLEKSRLLSDRFSAERPKGSFSTLEIQRTEQGDSAMYLCDSSLLAVRAEFFGPGTRLTVL.

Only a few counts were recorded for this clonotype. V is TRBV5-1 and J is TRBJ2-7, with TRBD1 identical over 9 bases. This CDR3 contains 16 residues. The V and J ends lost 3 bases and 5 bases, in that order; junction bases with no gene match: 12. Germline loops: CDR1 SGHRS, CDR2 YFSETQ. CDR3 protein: CASSYTPGQGQNEQYF. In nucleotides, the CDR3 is TGCGCCAGCAGCTACACCCCGGGACAGGGACAGAACGAGCAGTACTTC.

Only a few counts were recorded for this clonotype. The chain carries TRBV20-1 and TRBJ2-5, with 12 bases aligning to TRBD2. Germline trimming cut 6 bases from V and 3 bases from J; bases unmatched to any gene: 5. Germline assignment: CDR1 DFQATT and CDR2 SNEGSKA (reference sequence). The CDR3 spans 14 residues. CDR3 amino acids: CSATSGGFEETQYF. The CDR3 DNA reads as TGCAGTGCCACTAGCGGGGGGTTTGAAGAGACCCAGTACTTC.

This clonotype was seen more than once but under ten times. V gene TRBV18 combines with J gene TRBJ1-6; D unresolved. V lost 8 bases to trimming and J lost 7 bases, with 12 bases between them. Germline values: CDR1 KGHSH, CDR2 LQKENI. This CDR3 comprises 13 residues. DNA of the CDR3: TGTGCCAGCGCTGAAAACTACAATTCACCCCTCCACTTT. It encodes CASAENYNSPLHF.